This T cell receptor (beta chain) emerged from a study of T-cell memory formation after mild COVID-19. The trim removed 5 bases at V and 4 bases at J, leaving 9 bases unmatched. This CDR3 contains 17 residues. In germline, CDR1 is SGHRS, CDR2 YFSETQ. MiXCR, applied by TCRdb to the 5' RACE reads, yields one record per CDR3 protein. Of approximately 270,000 distinct CDR3 sequences listed, roughly 17% are singletons. J is TRBJ2-6 and V is TRBV5-1; 10 bases are a match to TRBD1. This clonotype was obtained from a man aged 18 to 30 who had mild COVID-19 (a few samples of this study predate the infection). Cell type and time point are not known. The sequencing input was PBMCs or a T cell subset sorted from them (not recorded which). The CDR3 protein is CASSSGQGVTGANVLTF. The CDR3 region has the DNA TGCGCCAGCAGTTCTGGACAGGGGGTTACCGGGGCCAACGTCCTGACTTTC.